These 24 T cell receptor beta chains came from one sample sequenced in a study of blood T cell repertoires in COVID-19. Sequenced by immunoSEQ multiplex PCR; TCRdb stores in-frame clones only, minus some. The sample lists tens of thousands of clones, 85% to 90% seen once, with about 5% in the top ten. The sequenced sample was peripheral blood. The receptor source for this set is a woman in her fifties or sixties with active COVID-19.

This clone appeared once. This chain joins TRBV6-1 and TRBJ2-5, with D possibly being TRBD1 (6 bases). The germline V and J ends were trimmed by 3 bases and 2 bases, with 13 bases remaining between them. The CDR3 totals 15 residues. Per germline, CDR1 MNHNS and CDR2 SASEGT. CDR3 in amino acids: CASSDPNRDQETQYF. As DNA, the CDR3 is TGTGCCAGCAGTGACCCGAACAGGGATCAAGAGACCCAGTACTTC.

The chain uses TRBV21-1 and TRBJ2-1; TRBD2 was called by the table and not checked on the DNA. TRBV21-1 is described as a pseudogene. The length of the CDR3 is 15 residues. CDR3 residues: CASSKGDSGRNEQFF. CDR3 DNA: TGTGCCAGCAGCAAAGGAGATAGCGGGAGAAATGAGCAGTTCTTC.

CDR3 nucleotide sequence: TGCGCCAGCAGCCAAGAAGGCAGTAGCGGTCCTTTGGGGAGCTTCTTC. It is translated as CASSQEGSSGPLGSFF. This rearrangement joins TRBV4-1 to TRBJ2-1; D perhaps matches TRBD2 (6 bases). Germline V lookup: CDR1 MGHRA, CDR2 YSYEKL. The CDR3 runs 16 residues. The ends were cut back, 0 bases at V and 16 bases at J, with 25 bases in the middle.

The chain combines TRBV5-1 with TRBJ2-1; 10 positions agree with TRBD2. The CDR3 is 15 amino acids. CDR1 and CDR2 (germline): SGHRS, YFSETQ. Losses at the gene ends were 4 bases for V and 7 bases for J; bases not matched to a gene: 8. The CDR3 coding sequence is TGCGCCAGCAGCATCCTAGCGGGAGATCCAAATGAGCAGTTCTTC. Its translation: CASSILAGDPNEQFF.

CDR3 nucleotide sequence: TGTGCCATCGGGCCGGATTACGAGCAGTACTTC. Its protein product is CAIGPDYEQYF. The chain uses TRBV10-3 and TRBJ2-7; D unclear. The CDR3 contains 11 residues. Looked up from germline, CDR1 is ENHRY and CDR2 is SYGVKD. V was trimmed by 8 bases and J by 4 bases, leaving 9 bases between them.

The V gene is TRBV29-1, the J gene TRBJ2-3, with D possibly being TRBD1 (5 bases). The CDR3 is made up of 12 amino acids. Trimming took off 4 bases at V and 2 bases at J, with 7 bases between the two ends. CDR1 is SQVTM and CDR2 is ANQGSEA in the germline V gene. CDR3 DNA: TGCAGCGTTGGGACAACCACAGATACGCAGTATTTT. Translating it yields CSVGTTTDTQYF.

The chain couples TRBV4-2 to TRBJ2-1, with D maybe TRBD2 (6 bases). The germline V gene has CDR1 LGHNA and CDR2 YNFKEQ. The CDR3 is 15 residues long. Trimming took off 1 base at V and 13 bases at J, with 20 bases between the two ends. CDR3 amino acids: CASSQGGVGSGSQFF. DNA of the CDR3: TGTGCCAGCAGCCAAGGAGGTGTCGGGAGTGGGTCCCAGTTCTTC.

This rearrangement joins TRBV24-1 to TRBJ2-2; tentative D call: TRBD1 (6 bases). Germline V gene lookup returns CDR1 KGHDR and CDR2 SFDVKD. V was shortened by 3 bases and J by 0 bases, with 10 bases between the two germline ends. This CDR3 is built from 16 residues. The CDR3 loop reads CATSDEGTTNTGELFF. CDR3 nucleotide sequence: TGTGCCACCAGTGATGAAGGGACAACGAACACCGGGGAGCTGTTTTTT.

The CDR3, as DNA: TGTGCCAGCAGCGTGACTAGCGGGAGTGTCGAGCAGTACTTC. Translating gives CASSVTSGSVEQYF. The chain carries TRBV9 and TRBJ2-7; 12 positions match TRBD2. Germline V gene sequence: CDR1 SGDLS, CDR2 YYNGEE. This CDR3 spans 14 amino acids. The V segment lost 2 bases and the J segment 6 bases; nucleotides outside the gene matches: 3.

V usage is TRBV4-1 and J usage is TRBJ2-3; D gene unclear. Germline CDR1 reads MGHRA; CDR2 reads YSYEKL. With 3 bases removed from V and 3 bases from J, the gap between germline ends came to 13 bases. This CDR3 has 15 residues. In DNA, the CDR3 is TGCGCCAGCAGCCAGCTAGTAGGAGTGACAGATACGCAGTATTTT. Protein sequence: CASSQLVGVTDTQYF.

CDR3 DNA: TGTGCCAGCACGGGGAGTCTGGCCGGGGAGCTGTTTTTT. Protein sequence: CASTGSLAGELFF. The chain employs TRBV2 and TRBJ2-2; D is perhaps TRBD2 (5 bases). The CDR3 runs 13 residues. The germline V and J ends were trimmed by 7 bases and 6 bases, with 12 bases remaining between them. Germline CDR1 SNHLY, CDR2 FYNNEI.

This chain joins TRBV9 and TRBJ2-5; TRBD2 agrees at 8 bases. CDR3 length: 16 amino acids. Trimming at V came to 4 bases and at J to 5 bases, leaving 13 bases not matched to a gene. Germline lookup yields CDR1 SGDLS and CDR2 YYNGEE. The CDR3 DNA reads TGTGCCAGCAGCCCCCAAGGACTAGCCGGTCTGGAGACCCAGTACTTC. This translates into CASSPQGLAGLETQYF.

The CDR3 protein is CASSLSGSEPQHF. The CDR3 region has the DNA TGTGCCAGCAGTTTATCAGGGAGTGAGCCCCAGCATTTT. J is TRBJ1-5 and V is TRBV27, with D unresolved. V was pared by 0 bases and J by 8 bases, with 8 bases between. The CDR3 has 13 residues. Germline V gene lookup returns CDR1 MNHEY and CDR2 SMNVEV (reference sequence).

The J gene is TRBJ2-5, the V gene TRBV6-5, with 7 bases lining up with TRBD1. The V gene's germline CDR1 is MNHEY and CDR2 SVGAGI. The CDR3 contains 13 residues. V gave up 6 bases and J gave up 13 bases; unmatched junction bases: 14. The CDR3 is CASSYQSTGPWYF. The CDR3 region has the DNA TGTGCCAGCAGCTACCAGTCGACAGGGCCCTGGTACTTC.

The rearrangement joins TRBV3-1 (or the pseudogene TRBV3-2) to TRBJ1-3; D gene ambiguous. V lost 1 base to trimming and J lost 0 bases, with 7 bases between them. The CDR3 covers 15 residues. CDR1 and CDR2 (germline): LGHDT, YNNKEL (reference sequence). Written as DNA, the CDR3 is TGTGCCAGCAGCCAAGGACTCCACTCTGGAAACACCATATATTTT. It yields the protein CASSQGLHSGNTIYF.

The chain employs TRBV30 and TRBJ1-5; D not certain. The CDR3 has 12 amino acids. Trimming removed 4 bases from V and 7 bases from J, with 11 bases in between. Germline-derived CDR1 and CDR2 are GTSNPN and SVGIG (reference sequence). CDR3 DNA: TGTGCCTGGACAAACGGGGAACAGCCCCAGCATTTT. Translation: CAWTNGEQPQHF.

In its sample, this clone was seen once. The chain is built from TRBV7-9 and TRBJ2-7, with 9 bases identical to TRBD1. The CDR3 is 15 residues long. The V gene's germline CDR1 is SEHNR and CDR2 FQNEAQ (reference sequence). Trimming at V came to 5 bases and at J to 3 bases, leaving 8 bases not matched to a gene. The CDR3 DNA is TGTGCCAGCAGCCCTGACAGGGGGGGAGACTACGAGCAGTACTTC. Protein product: CASSPDRGGDYEQYF.

The V call is TRBV7-8, the J call TRBJ2-3; D is ambiguous. Germline CDR1 is SGHVS and CDR2 is FQNEAQ. This CDR3 comprises 16 residues. The germline V and J ends were trimmed by 1 base and 2 bases, with 13 bases remaining between them. Here the CDR3 DNA reads TGTGCCAGCAGCTTAGATGGTCTATCAAACACAGATACGCAGTATTTT. This codes for CASSLDGLSNTDTQYF.

The chain recombines TRBV19 with TRBJ2-3, with D perhaps matching TRBD2 (5 bases). V lost 1 base and J 5 bases, leaving 7 bases between the germline ends. The CDR3 loop spans 13 amino acids. CDR1 is LNHDA, CDR2 SQIVND, per germline (reference sequence). This CDR3 reads CASSIAAGDTQYF. Written as DNA, the CDR3 is TGTGCCAGTAGTATAGCTGCGGGAGATACGCAGTATTTT.

The rearrangement joins TRBV7-3 to TRBJ2-1; 10 nucleotides line up with TRBD2. Germline V CDR1 and CDR2: SGHTA, FQGTGA. The CDR3 loop spans 15 amino acids. V was pared by 5 bases and J by 9 bases, with 10 bases of the junction left unmatched. The CDR3 coding sequence is TGTGCCAGCAGCCGAGAGCGGGGGGGGCCCTCTGAGCAGTTCTTC. This codes for CASSRERGGPSEQFF.

This clone appeared once. The CDR3 is CAIRASQGQGSITYEQYF. The CDR3 DNA sequence: TGTGCCATCAGGGCTTCTCAAGGACAGGGGTCGATTACCTACGAGCAGTACTTC. V gene TRBV10-3 combines with J gene TRBJ2-7, with 9 bases identical to TRBD1. Germline V gene data show CDR1 as ENHRY and CDR2 as SYGVKD. The CDR3 is made up of 18 amino acids. Trimming cost V 6 bases and J 2 bases; bases outside gene matches: 17.

V and J are TRBV11-2 and TRBJ2-7, with a tentative D call TRBD2 (5 bases). Germline CDR1 and CDR2: SGHAT and FQNNGV. The germline V and J ends were trimmed by 3 bases and 4 bases, with 10 bases remaining between them. The CDR3 is 13 amino acids. The CDR3 nucleotides read TGTGCCAGCAGCTTTTTTAGAGGGTACGAGCAGTACTTC. Translated: CASSFFRGYEQYF.

This chain connects TRBV7-8 to TRBJ2-2; no clear D. The germline V gene encodes CDR1 SGHVS and CDR2 FQNEAQ. Trimming shortened V by 3 bases and J by 8 bases, and 16 bases separated the two germline ends. This CDR3 has 15 amino acids. The CDR3 region is CASSFDQAGSGELFF. The CDR3 coding sequence is TGTGCCAGCAGCTTTGATCAGGCCGGCTCGGGGGAGCTGTTTTTT.

This chain uses TRBV7-7 with TRBJ2-7; TRBD1 matches at 8 bases. The V segment lost 5 bases and the J segment 3 bases; nucleotides outside the gene matches: 9. Per the germline V gene, CDR1 is SSHAT and CDR2 is FNYEAQ (reference sequence). The CDR3 sequence is 15 residues long. CDR3 nucleotide sequence: TGTGCCAGCAGCCGTGACAGGGGCCCCCTCTACGAGCAGTACTTC. This sequence encodes CASSRDRGPLYEQYF.